This T cell receptor beta chain emerged from a study of human T cells and chemical hapten exposure. Turning to the study itself: On roughly 2 cm by roughly 2 cm of upper inner arm skin, sensitization was performed with 2% DPC. Study-wide findings and caveats: Following DPC sensitization, TCRs present above 1 in 1000 frequency showed no change.

MiXCR, run by TCRdb on the RACE reads, gives a single entry per CDR3 protein. Found here are approximately 74,000 distinct CDR3 sequences, around a third of them singletons; the top ten hold about 8.9%. Looked up from germline, CDR1 is SEHNR and CDR2 is FQNEAQ (reference sequence). There are 15 residues in the CDR3. Between the trimmed V and J ends, which lost 2 bases and 0 bases, there was a span of 8 bases. Time point meaning: patch test 1, 2 weeks after DPC sensitization. This sample's treatment: therapeutic diphenylcyclopropenone sensitization with weekly scalp DPC. A note on this clonotype: Antigen: not known.

Sample: whole blood, taken in connection with sensitization to the hapten diphenylcyclopropenone (DPC). V and J are TRBV7-9 and TRBJ2-1; no definite D call. The receptor was derived from a man aged 35 to 55 with alopecia areata. Some clones in this sample may be carry-over from other donors' samples. The DNA for the CDR3 is TGTGCCAGCAGCTTATACCGTAACTCCTACAATGAGCAGTTCTTC. Translating it yields CASSLYRNSYNEQFF.